This section outlines one T cell receptor (beta chain) sequence together with its context. This sample is drawn from a study of blood T cell repertoires in COVID-19. The CDR3 consists of 16 residues. Germline V lookup: CDR1 SGHRS, CDR2 YFSETQ. V lost 2 bases and J lost 0; bases outside the gene matches: 5. Measured with immunoSEQ multiplex PCR; TCRdb has only the in-frame clones, and not every one. The top ten hold roughly 15% of the sample, which has 140,000 to 150,000 clones, around 82% seen once. The V call is TRBV5-1, the J call TRBJ1-2; TRBD1 aligns across 9 bases. The specimen sequenced was peripheral blood. This sequence originates from a human donor with acute or convalescent COVID-19. The donor label of this sample is uncertain. The CDR3 is CASSFQTGGPNYGYTF. The CDR3 nucleotides read TGCGCCAGCAGCTTTCAGACAGGGGGACCTAACTATGGCTACACCTTC.